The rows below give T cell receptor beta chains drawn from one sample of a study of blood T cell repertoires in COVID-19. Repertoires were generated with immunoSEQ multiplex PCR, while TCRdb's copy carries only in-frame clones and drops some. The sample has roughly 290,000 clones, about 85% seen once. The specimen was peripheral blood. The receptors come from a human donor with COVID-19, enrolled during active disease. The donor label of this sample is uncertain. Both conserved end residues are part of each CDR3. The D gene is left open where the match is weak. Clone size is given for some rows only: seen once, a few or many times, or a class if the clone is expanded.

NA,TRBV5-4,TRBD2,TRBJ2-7,TGTGCCAGCAGCTTGGTAACTAGCGGGAGCCGGGAGCAGTACTTC,CASSLVTSGSREQYF
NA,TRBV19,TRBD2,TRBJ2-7,TGTGCCAGTAGTGTAGATACTAGCGGGACCTACGAGCAGTACTTC,CASSVDTSGTYEQYF
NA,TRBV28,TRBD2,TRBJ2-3,TGTGCCAGCAGTTACCAATCGGGAGGGCCAGATACGCAGTATTTT,CASSYQSGGPDTQYF
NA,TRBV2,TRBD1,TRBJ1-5,TGTGCCAGCAGTGACTCGACAGGGGGGAATCAGCCCCAGCATTTT,CASSDSTGGNQPQHF
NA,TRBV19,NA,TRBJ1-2,TGTGCCAGTAGTATTAGGGGGTCTGGCTATGGCTACACCTTC,CASSIRGSGYGYTF
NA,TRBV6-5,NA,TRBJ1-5,TGTGCCAGCAGTTATCGCGGGGAAAATCAGCCCCAGCATTTT,CASSYRGENQPQHF
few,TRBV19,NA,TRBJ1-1,TGTGCCAGTAAGGAAGGAGTGTCCACTGAAGCTTTCTTT,CASKEGVSTEAFF
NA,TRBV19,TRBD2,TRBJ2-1,TGTGCCAGTAGTAGATTGGGGACTAGCGGGAGGGCAGTTGGAAATGAGCAGTTCTTC,CASSRLGTSGRAVGNEQFF
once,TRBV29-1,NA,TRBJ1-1,TGCAGCGTTGATCAAACGCGTGTCACTGAAGCTTTCTTT,CSVDQTRVTEAFF
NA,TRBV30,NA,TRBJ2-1,TGTGCCTGGGTACAGGGTTTCTCTAACAATGAGCAGTTCTTC,CAWVQGFSNNEQFF
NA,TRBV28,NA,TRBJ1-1,TGTGCCAGCAGCTCCCCCACCAGGCGGGGTAGGACTTTCTTT,CASSSPTRRGRTFF
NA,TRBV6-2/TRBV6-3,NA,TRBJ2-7,TGTGCCAGCAGCCGGCCGACAGGGGAGGGCGAGCAGTACTTC,CASSRPTGEGEQYF
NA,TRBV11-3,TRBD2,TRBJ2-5,TGTGCCAGCAGCCCTGGGACTAGCGGGCTGCTGAACTTC,CASSPGTSGLLNF
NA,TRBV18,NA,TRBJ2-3,TGTGCCAGCTCACCGGGCAGAACAGATACGCAGTATTTT,CASSPGRTDTQYF
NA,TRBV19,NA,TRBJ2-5,TGTGCCAGTAGTATTCGGTTGGCGGGCGGGGAGACCCAGTACTTC,CASSIRLAGGETQYF
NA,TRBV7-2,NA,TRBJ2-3,TGTGCCAGCAGCTTATCCGTGGGAGCAGATACGCAGTATTTT,CASSLSVGADTQYF